This T cell receptor (beta chain) comes out of a study of blood T cell repertoires in COVID-19. Study context: From the United States, Italy and Spain came samples of acute and convalescent COVID-19.

Profiled with immunoSEQ multiplex PCR; TCRdb holds only in-frame clones, not every one. The sample holds about 64,000 clones, around 90% seen once. This CDR3 comprises 14 residues. V lost 4 bases and J lost 0, with 9 bases in between. Germline V gene data show CDR1 as SGHRS and CDR2 as YFSETQ. J is TRBJ2-3 and V is TRBV5-1; TRBD2 might be the D (5 bases). The specimen was peripheral blood. This clonotype was obtained from a woman at least 80 years old with active COVID-19. CDR3 bases: TGCGCCAGCAGCCTTTCTAGCAGCACAGATACGCAGTATTTT. Residues: CASSLSSSTDTQYF.